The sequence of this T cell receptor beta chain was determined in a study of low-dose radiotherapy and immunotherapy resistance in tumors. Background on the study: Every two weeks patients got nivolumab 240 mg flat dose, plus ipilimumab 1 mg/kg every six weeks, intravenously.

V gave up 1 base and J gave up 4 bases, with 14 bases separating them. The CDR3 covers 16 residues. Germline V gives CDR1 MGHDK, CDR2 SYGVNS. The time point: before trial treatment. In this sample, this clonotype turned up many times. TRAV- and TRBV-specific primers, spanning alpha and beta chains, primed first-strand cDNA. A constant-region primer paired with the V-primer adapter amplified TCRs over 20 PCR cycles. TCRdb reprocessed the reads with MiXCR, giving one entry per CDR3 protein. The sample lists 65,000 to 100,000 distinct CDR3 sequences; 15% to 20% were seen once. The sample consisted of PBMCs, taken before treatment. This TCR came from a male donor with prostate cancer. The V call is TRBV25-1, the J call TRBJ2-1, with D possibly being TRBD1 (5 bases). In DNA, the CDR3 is TGTGCCAGCAGTGAATTATCAGGGTGGGGTTACAATGAGCAGTTCTTC. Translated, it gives CASSELSGWGYNEQFF.